These 18 T cell receptor beta chains came from one sample sequenced in a study of OX40 agonist ivuxolimab in advanced cancers. Libraries were prepared by immunoSEQ multiplex PCR; TCRdb keeps only in-frame clonotypes and omits some of them. The data hold 65,000 to 90,000 clones, with more than 80% observed a single time. Source: CD4+ or CD8+ T cells sorted from blood, taken in a trial of the OX40 agonist ivuxolimab. The source of these receptors is an adult with an advanced solid tumor such as melanoma, head and neck, liver or kidney cancer.

This sequence joins TRBV5-6 and TRBJ2-2; 8 bases are a match to TRBD2. Trimming took 4 bases from V and 0 from J; bases not matched to a gene: 8. The germline V gene encodes CDR1 SGHDT and CDR2 YYEEEE. The CDR3 runs to 17 residues. This chain's CDR3 is CASSPGLATSNTGELFF. CDR3 sequence (DNA): TGTGCCAGCAGCCCTGGACTAGCCACATCGAACACCGGGGAGCTGTTTTTT.

CDR3 in amino acids: CASSLRQDGEAFF. DNA of the CDR3: TGCGCCAGCAGCTTAAGACAAGATGGGGAAGCTTTCTTT. The chain links TRBV5-1 to TRBJ1-1; no reliable D call. V dropped 2 bases and J dropped 8 bases, with 13 bases sitting between them. Germline V gives CDR1 SGHRS, CDR2 YFSETQ. CDR3 size: 13 residues.

The V gene is TRBV5-4, the J gene TRBJ2-2; the match to TRBD2 covers 10 bases. The germline CDR1 and CDR2 sequences are SGHNT and YYREEE (reference sequence). The CDR3 contains 15 residues. V lost 3 bases to trimming and J lost 7 bases; unmatched junction nucleotides: 6. CDR3 nucleotide sequence: TGTGCCAGCAGCTCCCTAGCGGGAGTAAGCGGGGAGCTGTTTTTT. Translated: CASSSLAGVSGELFF.

The chain joins TRBV10-1 to TRBJ2-7; TRBD1 matches 10 bases. CDR3 length: 13 amino acids. From germline, CDR1 is WNHNN and CDR2 SYGVQD (reference sequence). Trimming cost V 5 bases and J 3 bases; bases outside gene matches: 1. In DNA, the CDR3 is TGCGCCAGCAGTAGGACAGGGGGCTACGAGCAGTACTTC. Amino acids: CASSRTGGYEQYF.

The J gene is TRBJ2-3, the V gene TRBV29-1, with 7 positions matching TRBD2. V was pared by 1 base and J by 5 bases, with 3 bases of the junction left unmatched. This CDR3 is built from 13 residues. Germline assignment: CDR1 SQVTM and CDR2 ANQGSEA. CDR3 DNA: TGCAGCGTTGAAGGGGGCGGGAGAGATACGCAGTATTTT. This translates into CSVEGGGRDTQYF.

CDR3 sequence (DNA): TGTGCCAGCAGCCCCCGGGACAGGGGTCCGGATACGCAGTATTTT. It translates to CASSPRDRGPDTQYF. V gene TRBV5-5 combines with J gene TRBJ2-3; 10 bases are shared with TRBD1. V dropped 4 bases and J dropped 6; count of bases not matched to a gene: 8. Per germline, CDR1 SGHKS and CDR2 YYEKEE (reference sequence). The CDR3 covers 15 residues. The full variable domain, with the rest looked up from reference TRBV5-5 and TRBJ2-3, is DAGVTQSPTHLIKTRGQQVTLRCSPISGHKSVSWYQQVLGQGPQFIFQYYEKEERGRGNFPDRFSARQFPNYSSELNVNALLLGDSALYLCASSPRDRGPDTQYFGPGTRLTVL.

The chain uses TRBV9 and TRBJ1-2; D uncertain. The V end was cut by 3 bases, the J end by 5 bases, with 11 bases between. Per the germline V gene, CDR1 is SGDLS and CDR2 is YYNGEE. This CDR3 region has 13 residues. The CDR3 loop is CASSGEGWYGYTF. The CDR3 bases are TGTGCCAGCAGCGGGGAAGGATGGTATGGCTACACCTTC.

The chain links TRBV2 to TRBJ2-5, with TRBD2 identical over 8 bases. CDR1 is SNHLY, CDR2 FYNNEI, per germline. The CDR3 runs 13 residues. V lost 2 bases to trimming and J lost 4 bases; unmatched junction nucleotides: 0. The CDR3 is CASSELAGETQYF. CDR3 DNA sequence: TGTGCCAGCAGTGAACTAGCGGGAGAGACCCAGTACTTC.

There are a few counts of this clone. The chain is built from TRBV7-4 and TRBJ1-5; D call uncertain. The V gene's germline CDR1 is SGHVT and CDR2 SQSDAQ. V lost 0 bases and J 2 bases, leaving 8 bases between the germline ends. CDR3 size: 15 residues. This chain's CDR3 is CASSLAGNGNQPQHF. The CDR3 bases are TGTGCCAGCAGCTTAGCGGGAAACGGCAATCAGCCCCAGCATTTT.

This chain uses TRBV20-1 with TRBJ1-1; the D is unclear. The CDR3 sequence is 11 residues long. Per the germline V gene, CDR1 is DFQATT and CDR2 is SNEGSKA (reference sequence). Trimming removed 3 bases at V and 7 bases at J, with 9 bases between. CDR3 in amino acids: CSASRRIEAFF. The CDR3 coding sequence is TGCAGTGCTAGCCGCCGGATTGAAGCTTTCTTT.

The V gene is TRBV5-6, the J gene TRBJ1-2, with TRBD1 as a possible D gene (6 bases). V was shortened by 4 bases and J by 7 bases, with 17 bases between the two germline ends. This CDR3 spans 14 amino acids. Germline V gene data show CDR1 as SGHDT and CDR2 as YYEEEE. The CDR3: CASSPQGRPSGYTF. CDR3 DNA sequence: TGTGCCAGCAGCCCCCAGGGGAGGCCGTCTGGCTACACCTTC.

This chain connects TRBV12-2 to TRBJ2-7; the table's D call, TRBD2, was not checked against the DNA. TRBV12-2 constitutes a pseudogene. The CDR3 loop spans 14 amino acids. The CDR3 region has the DNA TGTGCAAGTCGCTTGCGACGGAGGAACTACGAGCAGTACTTC. Protein sequence: CASRLRRRNYEQYF.

This clone was detected once. The genes are TRBV5-1 and TRBJ1-4, with D hard to call. Between the trimmed V and J ends, which lost 3 bases and 4 bases, there was a span of 13 bases. Germline loops: CDR1 SGHRS, CDR2 YFSETQ. This CDR3 has 15 amino acids. In DNA, the CDR3 is TGCGCCAGCAGCTCAGGATGGGAAAATAATGAAAAACTGTTTTTT. It encodes CASSSGWENNEKLFF.

The J gene is TRBJ1-2, the V gene TRBV28; the D is unclear. The V end was cut by 4 bases, the J end by 3 bases, with 12 bases between. The CDR3 sequence is 14 residues long. The germline V gene encodes CDR1 MDHEN and CDR2 SYDVKM. The CDR3 DNA sequence: TGTGCCAGCAGTTCGGGAGTTGATGACTATGGCTACACCTTC. This gives the protein CASSSGVDDYGYTF.

The chain carries TRBV5-6 and TRBJ1-2; 9 nucleotides match TRBD1. CDR3 length: 13 residues. Germline CDR1 reads SGHDT; CDR2 reads YYEEEE. Germline trimming cut 4 bases from V and 8 bases from J; bases unmatched to any gene: 6. CDR3 in amino acids: CASSPGQGIGYTF. The DNA for the CDR3 is TGTGCCAGCAGCCCTGGACAGGGGATCGGCTACACCTTC.

J is TRBJ2-5 and V is TRBV5-1; no reliable D call. The V end lost 1 base, the J end lost 2 bases, and 9 bases lay between the germline ends. Germline V CDR1 and CDR2: SGHRS, YFSETQ. This CDR3 is 14 amino acids long. The CDR3, as DNA: TGCGCCAGCAGCTTGTCTGGTGGGCAAGAGACCCAGTACTTC. Protein: CASSLSGGQETQYF.

The chain is built from TRBV28 and TRBJ1-2; D unresolved. This CDR3 comprises 12 residues. Per the germline V gene, CDR1 is MDHEN and CDR2 is SYDVKM. V was pared by 3 bases and J by 4 bases, with 6 bases between. The CDR3 is CASSFDPYGYTF. CDR3 nucleotides: TGTGCCAGCAGTTTCGACCCCTATGGCTACACCTTC.

The genes are TRBV6-5 and TRBJ1-2, with D perhaps TRBD1 (5 bases). This CDR3 has 14 residues. Germline V gives CDR1 MNHEY, CDR2 SVGAGI. With 0 bases removed from V and 3 bases from J, the gap between germline ends came to 8 bases. CDR3 sequence (DNA): TGTGCCAGCAGTTACTCCCGGGGGGACTATGGCTACACCTTC. Translation: CASSYSRGDYGYTF.